The subject of this entry is one TCR beta chain. Germline lookup yields CDR1 SGHTA and CDR2 FQGNSA. CDR3 length: 15 residues. V was clipped by 3 bases and J by 2 bases; unmatched bases: 6. The data derive from a study of beta chain features in type 1 diabetes. Investigators reverse transcribed all isolated RNA, so they sequenced expressed TCRB transcripts. The method was immunoSEQ multiplex PCR; TCRdb's version includes in-frame clones alone and lacks a portion of them. The sample consists of almost 350,000 clones, roughly a fifth of them appearing once. The TCR sequence derives from a young woman in good health. The specimen sequenced was naive CD4+ T cells from blood. The V call is TRBV7-2, the J call TRBJ1-2, with 7 bases that match TRBD1. The chain's CDR3 is CASSLLGQINYGYTF. CDR3 DNA: TGTGCCAGCAGCTTGTTGGGACAGATCAACTATGGCTACACCTTC.